This TCR beta chain was profiled in a study of OX40 agonist ivuxolimab in advanced cancers. At the level of the study: Patients with hepatocellular carcinoma, melanoma, renal cell or head and neck cancer made up the dose-escalation patients. Points from the study as a whole: Fewer expanded clones were found on average in CD4+ than in CD8+ T cells.

Sequenced by immunoSEQ multiplex PCR; TCRdb stores in-frame clones only, minus some. The sample includes fewer than 80,000 clones, 85% to 90% of them seen just once. Regarding this clone: Its antigen is currently unknown.

The sample was CD4+ or CD8+ T cells sorted from blood, taken in a trial of the OX40 agonist ivuxolimab. The TCR originated in an adult with an advanced solid tumor such as melanoma, head and neck, liver or kidney cancer.

CDR3 residues: CASSGDRLKTEAFF. Written as DNA, the CDR3 is TGTGCCAGCAGTGGCGACAGGCTCAAGACTGAAGCTTTCTTT. The rearrangement links TRBV27 to TRBJ1-1; D is possibly TRBD1 (6 bases). The CDR3 has 14 residues. CDR1 and CDR2 from the germline V gene are MNHEY and SMNVEV (reference sequence). The V end was cut by 5 bases, the J end by 5 bases, with 15 bases between.